These 30 T cell receptor beta chains were all obtained from the same sample, sequenced in a study of cytomegalovirus exposure and HLA in healthy donors. The PCR made use of 60 Vbeta and 13 Jbeta primers. Here immunoSEQ multiplex PCR was the method, and the copy in TCRdb shows in-frame clones only, minus some. The sample lists about 130,000 clones; 65% to 75% were seen once. What was sequenced was PBMCs. These receptors were obtained from a woman aged 45-59 years in good health and CMV-seropositive.

V is TRBV5-1 and J is TRBJ1-2, with 7 nucleotides matching TRBD1. Germline V gene data show CDR1 as SGHRS and CDR2 as YFSETQ. The junction had 6 bases not matched to a gene; V was cut back by 4 bases and J by 6 bases. CDR3 length: 13 amino acids. The CDR3: CASSGRQGDGYTF. The CDR3 DNA is TGCGCCAGCAGCGGACGACAGGGTGATGGCTACACCTTC.

This chain connects TRBV11-2 to TRBJ2-3; TRBD1 is a possible D gene (6 bases). V lost 3 bases and J 0 bases, leaving 10 bases between the germline ends. This CDR3 spans 15 amino acids. From germline, CDR1 is SGHAT and CDR2 FQNNGV. CDR3 coding DNA: TGTGCCAGCAGCTTTGGGGGCCCTAGCACAGATACGCAGTATTTT. Translated, it gives CASSFGGPSTDTQYF.

The chain has TRBV7-2 and TRBJ1-2; a possible D gene is TRBD1 (5 bases). V lost 6 bases and J 8 bases, leaving 16 bases between the germline ends. The germline V gene encodes CDR1 SGHTA and CDR2 FQGNSA. This CDR3 is 13 amino acids long. CDR3 sequence (DNA): TGTGCCAGCAGGCCAACCGCCGGGGGAGGCTACACCTTC. This sequence encodes CASRPTAGGGYTF. The whole variable domain, filled in from reference TRBV7-2 and TRBJ1-2, reads GAGVSQSPSNKVTEKGKDVELRCDPISGHTALYWYRQSLGQGLEFLIYFQGNSAPDKSGLPSDRFSAERTGGSVSTLTIQRTQQEDSAVYLCASRPTAGGGYTFGSGTRLTVV.

The gene calls are TRBV7-9 and TRBJ1-4; D remains unclear. Germline lookup yields CDR1 SEHNR and CDR2 FQNEAQ (reference sequence). With 5 bases removed from V and 8 bases from J, the gap between germline ends came to 24 bases. The CDR3 totals 17 residues. The CDR3 loop is CASSLREDPGGVEKLFF. The CDR3, as DNA: TGTGCCAGCAGCCTGAGGGAGGATCCGGGCGGAGTGGAAAAACTGTTTTTT.

Only a few counts were recorded for this clone. This rearrangement joins TRBV10-2 to TRBJ2-3, with D possibly being TRBD2 (7 bases). This CDR3 has 14 residues. Germline assignment: CDR1 WSHSY and CDR2 SAAADI. The V end was cut by 0 bases, the J end by 4 bases, with 8 bases between. The CDR3 loop is CASSESGGADTQYF. CDR3 coding DNA: TGCGCCAGCAGTGAGTCAGGGGGGGCAGATACGCAGTATTTT.

This chain uses TRBV29-1 with TRBJ2-3, with 8 bases fitting TRBD2. The V gene's germline CDR1 is SQVTM and CDR2 ANQGSEA. CDR3 length equals 12 residues. The CDR3 coding sequence is TGCAGTACCGGGCGGGGGGCAGATACGCAGTATTTT. Translating it yields CSTGRGADTQYF.

This rearrangement joins TRBV27 to TRBJ2-7; D call uncertain. V lost 1 base and J 7 bases, leaving 11 bases between the germline ends. Germline V lookup: CDR1 MNHEY, CDR2 SMNVEV (reference sequence). The CDR3 is 13 amino acids. The CDR3 loop reads CASSLYPAGEQYF. For the CDR3, the DNA is TGTGCCAGCAGTTTATACCCCGCCGGGGAGCAGTACTTC.

The J gene is TRBJ2-4, the V gene TRBV23-1; the D gene is possibly TRBD1 (6 bases). TRBV23-1 is sorted into the ORF group, with uncertain function. V lost 5 bases and J lost 0, with 11 bases in between. CDR3 size: 15 residues. CDR3 sequence: CASSAQGKAKNIQYF. In DNA, the CDR3 is TGCGCCAGCAGTGCCCAGGGGAAAGCCAAAAACATTCAGTACTTC.

This clone was found once. The chain couples TRBV6-6 to TRBJ1-3; TRBD1 might be the D (6 bases). V was cut by 5 bases and J by 2 bases, with 16 bases left in between. The V gene's germline CDR1 is MNHNY and CDR2 SVGAGI (reference sequence). This CDR3 region has 16 residues. The CDR3 nucleotides are TGTGCCAGCAGTGGACGGAGACGGACAGCTGGAAACACCATATATTTT. Translation: CASSGRRRTAGNTIYF.

The chain carries TRBV4-2 and TRBJ1-4; 7 nucleotides line up with TRBD1. V dropped 4 bases and J dropped 0; count of bases not matched to a gene: 8. Germline values: CDR1 LGHNA, CDR2 YNFKEQ. The CDR3 contains 17 residues. CDR3 in DNA: TGTGCCAGCAGCCCCGGGACAGATCTACCAACTAATGAAAAACTGTTTTTT. Translated, it gives CASSPGTDLPTNEKLFF.

For the CDR3, the DNA is TGTGCCAGCTCAGTCGACCGGGGAACAGCTTTCTTT. The encoded protein is CASSVDRGTAFF. The chain employs TRBV18 and TRBJ1-1; D not certain. V was clipped by 5 bases and J by 10 bases, with 14 bases between them. The CDR3 has 12 amino acids. The germline gives CDR1 KGHSH, CDR2 LQKENI.

This clone was seen more than once but under ten times. This sequence joins TRBV6-5 and TRBJ1-5; D unresolved. CDR3 length equals 14 residues. V gave up 0 bases and J gave up 1 base, with 4 bases separating them. Germline values: CDR1 MNHEY, CDR2 SVGAGI. CDR3: CASSYSESNQPQHF. The CDR3 nucleotides are TGTGCCAGCAGTTACTCGGAGAGCAATCAGCCCCAGCATTTT.

This chain links TRBV19 with TRBJ1-2; no definite D call. Germline loops: CDR1 LNHDA, CDR2 SQIVND (reference sequence). V was trimmed by 8 bases and J by 3 bases, leaving 7 bases between them. The CDR3 has 11 amino acids. This chain's CDR3 is CASQDYYGYTF. CDR3 nucleotides: TGTGCCAGTCAGGACTACTATGGCTACACCTTC.

This chain connects TRBV2 to TRBJ2-7; 7 positions match TRBD1. Trimming took 6 bases from V and 2 from J; bases not matched to a gene: 4. The CDR3 is 13 amino acids. Germline values: CDR1 SNHLY, CDR2 FYNNEI. The CDR3 sequence: CASRGDSPYEQYF. DNA of the CDR3: TGTGCCAGCAGGGGGGACAGCCCCTACGAGCAGTACTTC.

The chain recombines TRBV5-1 with TRBJ1-2, with TRBD1 as a possible D gene (6 bases). V lost 0 bases and J 8 bases, leaving 17 bases between the germline ends. Germline assignment: CDR1 SGHRS and CDR2 YFSETQ. The CDR3 has 15 amino acids. The CDR3, as DNA: TGCGCCAGCAGCTTGGGAGAAGGGGGTGTTCGGGGCTACACCTTC. Its translation: CASSLGEGGVRGYTF.

The V gene is TRBV18, the J gene TRBJ1-3; no firm D call. Germline V CDR1 and CDR2: KGHSH, LQKENI. The V gene lost 0 bases and the J gene lost 0 bases, with 12 bases spanning the gap. The CDR3 spans 17 residues. CDR3 sequence: CASSPPAGLSSGNTIYF. In DNA form, the CDR3 reads TGTGCCAGCTCACCACCGGCAGGCCTAAGCTCTGGAAACACCATATATTTT.

The genes are TRBV4-1 and TRBJ2-5; D possibly corresponds to TRBD2 (6 bases). From germline, CDR1 is MGHRA and CDR2 YSYEKL. This CDR3 spans 15 amino acids. The V gene lost 4 bases and the J gene lost 3 bases, with 15 bases spanning the gap. The CDR3 bases are TGCGCCAGCAGCCGAACCTCTCGCGGGGAAGAGACCCAGTACTTC. Encoded protein: CASSRTSRGEETQYF.

The chain links TRBV9 to TRBJ2-1; 7 positions agree with TRBD2. The ends lost 4 bases at V and 0 bases at J; junction bases unmatched: 16. CDR3 size: 19 residues. Germline V CDR1 and CDR2: SGDLS, YYNGEE. In DNA, the CDR3 is TGTGCCAGCAGCCTTCCCTTGGGGGGGGAAATCGACTCCTACAATGAGCAGTTCTTC. This sequence encodes CASSLPLGGEIDSYNEQFF.

The rearrangement uses TRBV7-6 and TRBJ2-3; 8 bases agree with TRBD1. The CDR3 totals 18 residues. Per germline, CDR1 SGHVS and CDR2 FNYEAQ. With V trimmed by 5 bases and J by 4 bases, 17 bases remained unmatched. Written as DNA, the CDR3 is TGTGCCAGCAGCGCACTAAAGGGGCAGGGGGCGTCGGCAGATACGCAGTATTTT. Its protein is CASSALKGQGASADTQYF.

V usage is TRBV30 and J usage is TRBJ2-3; TRBD1 might be the D (6 bases). CDR1 is GTSNPN and CDR2 is SVGIG in the germline V gene (reference sequence). The CDR3 runs to 14 residues. V was cut by 1 base and J by 2 bases, with 10 bases left in between. This chain's CDR3 is CAWSAGQITDTQYF. The CDR3 coding sequence is TGTGCCTGGAGTGCGGGACAAATCACAGATACGCAGTATTTT.

The rearrangement links TRBV10-3 to TRBJ2-1; 8 bases align to TRBD2. This CDR3 region has 16 residues. Germline trimming cut 6 bases from V and 6 bases from J; bases unmatched to any gene: 13. Per germline, CDR1 ENHRY and CDR2 SYGVKD. CDR3 residues: CAIRGITSGVGNEQFF. The DNA of the CDR3 is TGTGCCATCAGGGGAATTACTAGCGGCGTGGGCAATGAGCAGTTCTTC.

This chain connects TRBV27 to TRBJ2-3; D might be TRBD2 (5 bases). V dropped 3 bases and J dropped 3 bases, with 13 bases sitting between them. CDR3 size: 15 residues. Germline V gene lookup returns CDR1 MNHEY and CDR2 SMNVEV (reference sequence). In DNA form, the CDR3 reads TGTGCCAGCAGTTTTATGGGAAGAGGGACAGATACGCAGTATTTT. Translation: CASSFMGRGTDTQYF.

This clone occurred once. This chain uses TRBV5-1 with TRBJ1-2; TRBD1 agrees at 9 bases. V lost 3 bases to trimming and J lost 3 bases; unmatched junction nucleotides: 0. The length of the CDR3 is 13 residues. Germline V CDR1 and CDR2: SGHRS, YFSETQ. CDR3 protein: CASSWDRDYGYTF. DNA of the CDR3: TGCGCCAGCAGCTGGGACAGGGACTATGGCTACACCTTC.

This sequence joins TRBV19 and TRBJ2-5; 8 positions match TRBD2. V trimming: 3 bases; J trimming: 0 bases; junction bases outside the gene matches: 3. The CDR3 has 15 amino acids. The germline gives CDR1 LNHDA, CDR2 SQIVND (reference sequence). For the CDR3, the DNA is TGTGCCAGTAGTATCGAGCGGGGGTACCAAGAGACCCAGTACTTC. Translated: CASSIERGYQETQYF.

The rearrangement uses TRBV27 and TRBJ2-7; 13 bases match TRBD2. CDR3 size: 20 residues. The V segment lost 1 base and the J segment 3 bases; nucleotides outside the gene matches: 15. From germline, CDR1 is MNHEY and CDR2 SMNVEV (reference sequence). The CDR3 DNA sequence: TGTGCCAGCAGTTTATTACTAGCGGGGGGGCTCTTGAAAGTAAACTACGAGCAGTACTTC. Amino acid sequence: CASSLLLAGGLLKVNYEQYF.

This clone has just one count. V and J are TRBV9 and TRBJ1-4; possible D gene TRBD1, 5 bases. Germline loops: CDR1 SGDLS, CDR2 YYNGEE. The V end lost 4 bases, the J end lost 7 bases, and 17 bases lay between the germline ends. This CDR3 is built from 15 residues. The CDR3 sequence is CASSPTGVRGEKLFF. The CDR3 DNA reads TGTGCCAGCAGCCCGACGGGGGTTCGGGGTGAAAAACTGTTTTTT.

V usage is TRBV27 and J usage is TRBJ2-7; 10 bases are a match to TRBD1. The V gene's germline CDR1 is MNHEY and CDR2 SMNVEV (reference sequence). The CDR3 spans 14 residues. After removal of 0 bases from V and 7 bases from J, the junction contained 3 bases not matched to a gene. In DNA, the CDR3 is TGTGCCAGCAGTTTATCGGGACAGGGGCGAGAGCAGTACTTC. Protein: CASSLSGQGREQYF.

This chain connects TRBV4-2 to TRBJ2-7; D may be TRBD1 (6 bases). The CDR3 has 12 amino acids. V shed 3 bases and J shed 5 bases, with 8 bases lying between them. Per the germline V gene, CDR1 is LGHNA and CDR2 is YNFKEQ. CDR3 sequence reads: CASSQYRDEQYF. CDR3 in DNA: TGTGCCAGCAGCCAGTACAGGGACGAGCAGTACTTC.

The table lists this clone with a few counts. CDR3 in DNA: TGTGCCAGTAGGAAACTCACAGGGTTCCACACTGAAGCTTTCTTT. Its protein product is CASRKLTGFHTEAFF. The chain uses TRBV19 and TRBJ1-1; D might be TRBD1 (6 bases). Germline V gene lookup returns CDR1 LNHDA and CDR2 SQIVND (reference sequence). The V end lost 6 bases, the J end lost 3 bases, and 17 bases lay between the germline ends. This CDR3 is 15 amino acids long.

The V gene is TRBV2, the J gene TRBJ1-2; 7 bases match TRBD1. The CDR3 extends over 13 amino acids. Unmatched junction bases numbered 3, after V lost 6 bases and J lost 2 bases. Germline lookup yields CDR1 SNHLY and CDR2 FYNNEI. As DNA, the CDR3 is TGTGCCAGCAGACCGGGACAGAACTATGGCTACACCTTC. Translated, it gives CASRPGQNYGYTF.